This T cell receptor beta chain emerged from a study of response to subunit inactivated influenza vaccine. Study-level points and caveats: With each seasonal influenza vaccination, the authors suggested, few new T cells are recruited.

This clonotype was counted a few times. Its matching antigen is unknown. TCRdb analysed the RT-PCR reads with MiXCR anew, one entry per CDR3 protein. The repertoire holds 500,000 to 600,000 distinct CDR3 sequences, 10% to 15% seen once, with approximately 14% in the top ten. V was clipped by 4 bases and J by 7 bases; unmatched bases: 13. CDR1 is SGHRS and CDR2 is YFSETQ in the germline V gene. The CDR3 is 15 amino acids. The gene calls are TRBV5-1 and TRBJ2-5, with 7 nucleotides matching TRBD1. This sample comprised PBMCs from blood, obtained roughly 47 days after vaccination. This clonotype was sampled from a man aged 50 to 60 who received an inactivated influenza vaccine. Here the CDR3 reads CASSPGQFASSTQYF. The CDR3, as DNA: TGCGCCAGCAGCCCGGGACAGTTCGCCTCCTCGACCCAGTACTTC. The full variable domain, with the rest looked up from reference TRBV5-1 and TRBJ2-5, is KAGVTQTPRYLIKTRGQQVTLSCSPISGHRSVSWYQQTPGQGLQFLFEYFSETQRNKGNFPGRFSGRQFSNSRSEMNVSTLELGDSALYLCASSPGQFASSTQYFGPGTRLLVL.